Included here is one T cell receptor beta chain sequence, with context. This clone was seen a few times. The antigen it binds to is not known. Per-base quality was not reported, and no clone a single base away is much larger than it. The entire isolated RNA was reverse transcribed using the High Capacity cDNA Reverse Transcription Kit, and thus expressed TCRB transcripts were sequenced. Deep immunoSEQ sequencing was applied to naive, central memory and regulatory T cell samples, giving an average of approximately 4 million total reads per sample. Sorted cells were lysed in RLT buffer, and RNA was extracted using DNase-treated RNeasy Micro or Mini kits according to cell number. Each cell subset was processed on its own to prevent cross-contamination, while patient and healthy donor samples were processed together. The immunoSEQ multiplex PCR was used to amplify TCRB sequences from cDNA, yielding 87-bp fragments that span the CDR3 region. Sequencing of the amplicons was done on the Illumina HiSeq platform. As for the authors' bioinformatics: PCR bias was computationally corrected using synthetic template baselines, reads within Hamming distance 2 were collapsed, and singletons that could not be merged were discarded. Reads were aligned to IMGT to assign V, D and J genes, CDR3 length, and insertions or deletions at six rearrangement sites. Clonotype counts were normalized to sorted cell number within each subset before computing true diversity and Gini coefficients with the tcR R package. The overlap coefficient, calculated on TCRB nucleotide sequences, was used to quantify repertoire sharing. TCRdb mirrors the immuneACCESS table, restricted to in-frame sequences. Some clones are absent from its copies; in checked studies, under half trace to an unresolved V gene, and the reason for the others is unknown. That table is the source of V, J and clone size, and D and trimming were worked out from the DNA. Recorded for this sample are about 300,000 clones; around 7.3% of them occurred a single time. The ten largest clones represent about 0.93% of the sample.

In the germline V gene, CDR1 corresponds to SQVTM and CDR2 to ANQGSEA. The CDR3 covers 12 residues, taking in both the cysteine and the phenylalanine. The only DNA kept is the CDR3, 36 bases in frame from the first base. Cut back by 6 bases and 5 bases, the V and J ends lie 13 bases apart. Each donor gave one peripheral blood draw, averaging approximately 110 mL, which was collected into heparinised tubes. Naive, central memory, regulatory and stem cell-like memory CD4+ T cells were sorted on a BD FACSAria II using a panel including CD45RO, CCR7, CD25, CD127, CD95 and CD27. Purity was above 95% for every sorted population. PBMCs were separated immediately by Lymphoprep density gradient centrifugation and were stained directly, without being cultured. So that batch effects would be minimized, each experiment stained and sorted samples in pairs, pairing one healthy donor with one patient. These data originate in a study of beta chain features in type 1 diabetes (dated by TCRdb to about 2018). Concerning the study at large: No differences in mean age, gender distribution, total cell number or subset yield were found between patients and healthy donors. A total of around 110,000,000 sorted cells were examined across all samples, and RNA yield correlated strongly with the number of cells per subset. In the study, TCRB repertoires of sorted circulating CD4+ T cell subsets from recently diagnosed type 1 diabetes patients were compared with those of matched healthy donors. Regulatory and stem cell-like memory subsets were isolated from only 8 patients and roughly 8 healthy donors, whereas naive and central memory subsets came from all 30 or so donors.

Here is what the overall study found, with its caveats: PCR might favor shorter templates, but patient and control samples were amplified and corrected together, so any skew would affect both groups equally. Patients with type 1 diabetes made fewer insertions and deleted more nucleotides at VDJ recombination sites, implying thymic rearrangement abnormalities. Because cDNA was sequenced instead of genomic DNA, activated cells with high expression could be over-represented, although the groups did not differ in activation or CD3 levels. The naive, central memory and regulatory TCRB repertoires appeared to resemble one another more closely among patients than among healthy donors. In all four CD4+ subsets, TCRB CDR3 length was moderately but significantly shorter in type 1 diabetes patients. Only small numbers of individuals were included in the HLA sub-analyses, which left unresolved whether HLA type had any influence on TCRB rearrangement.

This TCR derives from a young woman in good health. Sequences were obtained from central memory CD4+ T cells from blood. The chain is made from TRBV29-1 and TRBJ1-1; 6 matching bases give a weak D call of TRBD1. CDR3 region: CSVFRDITEAFF. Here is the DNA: TGCAGCGTCTTCCGGGACATTACTGAAGCTTTCTTT.